A single sample is the source of the 20 T cell receptor beta chains below, sequenced in a study of CXCR4 blockade with PD-1 therapy in pancreatic cancer. Clones were sequenced by immunoSEQ multiplex PCR, and TCRdb holds only the in-frame ones, with some missing. The data show some 8,000 clones, roughly three fifths seen once. The specimen sequenced was tumor tissue. These receptors were collected from a human donor with pancreatic ductal adenocarcinoma.

The rearrangement uses TRBV15 and TRBJ2-6; unclear D gene. V lost 3 bases, J lost 1 base, and 7 bases lay in between. The CDR3 is made up of 15 amino acids. Germline CDR1 and CDR2: LNHNV and YYDKDF (reference sequence). The CDR3: CATSSSRSGANVLTF. Here the CDR3 DNA reads TGTGCCACCAGCAGTTCTCGTTCTGGGGCCAACGTCCTGACTTTC.

This clone was detected a few times. This rearrangement joins TRBV6-8 to TRBJ1-1; D ambiguous. CDR1 is MNHGY, CDR2 SAAAGT, per germline. The V and J ends lost 2 bases and 0 bases respectively, with 7 bases between them. The CDR3 runs 14 residues. The chain's CDR3 is CASSYSMVNTEAFF. The CDR3 nucleotides are TGTGCCAGCAGTTACAGTATGGTGAACACTGAAGCTTTCTTT.

The chain recombines TRBV30 with TRBJ1-2; D unresolved. This CDR3 has 15 residues. Trimming cost V 5 bases and J 7 bases, with 23 bases left between them. Germline CDR1 GTSNPN, CDR2 SVGIG (reference sequence). The CDR3 sequence is CAWEDVGPGEGGYTF. In DNA form, the CDR3 reads TGTGCCTGGGAGGACGTCGGGCCCGGGGAAGGTGGCTACACCTTC.

This clone has just a few counts. This rearrangement joins TRBV7-7 to TRBJ2-7; 8 nucleotides line up with TRBD1. The germline gives CDR1 SSHAT, CDR2 FNYEAQ (reference sequence). The V gene end was trimmed by 4 bases and the J gene end by 0 bases; junction bases not matched to a gene: 5. This CDR3 is 15 amino acids long. The CDR3 sequence: CASSWGQDNSYEQYF. CDR3 nucleotides: TGTGCCAGCAGCTGGGGACAGGACAACTCCTACGAGCAGTACTTC.

The J gene is TRBJ2-7, the V gene TRBV28; D is unclear. The CDR3 length is 12 residues. Trimming removed 2 bases at V and 2 bases at J, with 4 bases between. Germline values: CDR1 MDHEN, CDR2 SYDVKM. The CDR3 sequence is CASSLRAYEQYF. CDR3 nucleotides: TGTGCCAGCAGTTTACGGGCCTACGAGCAGTACTTC.

This clone was seen a few times. The chain recombines TRBV2 with TRBJ2-1; TRBD2 matches at 13 bases. The CDR3 has 15 amino acids. Germline V CDR1 and CDR2: SNHLY, FYNNEI. Losses at the gene ends were 7 bases for V and 10 bases for J; bases not matched to a gene: 10. CDR3 DNA sequence: TGTGCCAGCACCCCCGGGACTAGCGGGACTCACGAGCAGTTCTTC. Translating it yields CASTPGTSGTHEQFF.

V and J are TRBV19 and TRBJ2-7; D possibly corresponds to TRBD2 (5 bases). This CDR3 contains 16 residues. CDR1 and CDR2 from the germline V gene are LNHDA and SQIVND (reference sequence). Deletions cut 4 bases from V and 4 bases from J, with 20 bases between. The CDR3 region is CASSKGRGRSHYEQYF. The CDR3 DNA reads TGTGCCAGTAGTAAGGGCCGCGGGCGGAGCCATTACGAGCAGTACTTC.

The chain joins TRBV9 to TRBJ2-7; D possibly corresponds to TRBD1 (6 bases). V was clipped by 4 bases and J by 4 bases, with 9 bases between them. This CDR3 spans 12 amino acids. Germline CDR1 reads SGDLS; CDR2 reads YYNGEE. CDR3 amino acids: CASSKQGYEQYF. The CDR3 bases are TGTGCCAGCAGCAAACAGGGATACGAGCAGTACTTC. The full variable domain, with the rest looked up from reference TRBV9 and TRBJ2-7, is DSGVTQTPKHLITATGQRVTLRCSPRSGDLSVYWYQQSLDQGLQFLIQYYNGEERAKGNILERFSAQQFPDLHSELNLSSLELGDSALYFCASSKQGYEQYFGPGTRLTVT.

The chain employs TRBV28 and TRBJ2-7; D possibly corresponds to TRBD2 (7 bases). The germline V gene encodes CDR1 MDHEN and CDR2 SYDVKM. The ends were cut back, 4 bases at V and 3 bases at J, with 16 bases in the middle. This CDR3 has 15 residues. CDR3 DNA: TGTGCCAGCAGTTCACCCGCGGGGGCCTTCTACGAGCAGTACTTC. This codes for CASSSPAGAFYEQYF.

This clone was seen only a few times. The chain is built from TRBV19 and TRBJ1-1; a weak D match, TRBD1 (5 bases). Trimming cost V 6 bases and J 4 bases, with 12 bases left between them. Germline-derived CDR1 and CDR2 are LNHDA and SQIVND (reference sequence). This CDR3 comprises 13 residues. CDR3: CASSPTVFTEAFF. In DNA form, the CDR3 reads TGTGCCAGTAGCCCGACAGTCTTCACTGAAGCTTTCTTT.

The chain carries TRBV29-1 and TRBJ2-3; D call uncertain. The length of the CDR3 is 13 residues. Looked up from germline, CDR1 is SQVTM and CDR2 is ANQGSEA. Trimming stripped 3 bases from V and 3 bases from J, with 10 bases between. CDR3 amino acids: CSVEPRITDTQYF. The CDR3 region has the DNA TGCAGCGTTGAGCCCAGGATAACAGATACGCAGTATTTT.

The rearrangement joins TRBV19 to TRBJ1-4, with TRBD1 matching over 7 bases. J was trimmed by 4 bases and V by 7 bases; bases with no gene match: 6. Germline CDR1 is LNHDA and CDR2 is SQIVND (reference sequence). CDR3 size: 14 residues. The CDR3: CASTGQAYNEKLFF. The CDR3 bases are TGTGCCAGTACCGGACAGGCTTATAATGAAAAACTGTTTTTT.

In its sample, this clone was seen a few times. The chain couples TRBV6-8 to TRBJ2-3; no clear D. This CDR3 comprises 14 residues. The germline CDR1 and CDR2 sequences are MNHGY and SAAAGT. Trimming left V 0 bases short and J 1 base short, with 5 bases between. The CDR3 reads CASSYSSGTDTQYF. The CDR3 region has the DNA TGTGCCAGCAGTTACTCGTCAGGCACAGATACGCAGTATTTT.

The V gene is TRBV9, the J gene TRBJ2-1, with D possibly being TRBD2 (6 bases). Trimming removed 5 bases from V and 2 bases from J, with 14 bases in between. This CDR3 is 15 amino acids long. From germline, CDR1 is SGDLS and CDR2 YYNGEE. The CDR3 DNA reads as TGTGCCAGCAGTGAAGTTAGCGGTACCTACAATGAGCAGTTCTTC. Encoded protein: CASSEVSGTYNEQFF.

The genes are TRBV29-1 and TRBJ2-1; a possible D gene is TRBD2 (6 bases). The CDR3 covers 13 residues. The ends were cut back, 2 bases at V and 10 bases at J, with 15 bases in the middle. CDR1 and CDR2 from the germline V gene are SQVTM and ANQGSEA. The DNA for the CDR3 is TGCAGCGTTGAAACAAATCGGAGGGAGGAGCAGTTCTTC. This gives the protein CSVETNRREEQFF.

J is TRBJ2-7 and V is TRBV10-3, with D uncertain. CDR1 and CDR2 (germline): ENHRY, SYGVKD. Trimming pared 0 bases from V and 7 bases from J, leaving 13 bases between. CDR3 length: 14 amino acids. The CDR3 DNA is TGTGCCATCAGTGAGTCGATAATGACGTGGGAGCAGTACTTC. This encodes CAISESIMTWEQYF.

In its sample, this clone was seen a few times. This chain joins TRBV19 and TRBJ1-2; possible D gene TRBD1, 6 bases. Germline V CDR1 and CDR2: LNHDA, SQIVND (reference sequence). Between the trimmed V and J ends, which lost 9 bases and 7 bases, there was a span of 15 bases. This CDR3 is 12 amino acids long. CDR3 nucleotide sequence: TGTGCCAGGGCCAGAGGGGGGGGTGGCTACACCTTC. Translation: CARARGGGGYTF.

The chain employs TRBV19 and TRBJ2-3, with D hard to call. Trimming took off 5 bases at V and 0 bases at J, with 9 bases between the two ends. CDR1 is LNHDA, CDR2 SQIVND, per germline (reference sequence). The CDR3 runs to 14 residues. CDR3 loop: CASSPRTSTDTQYF. Here the CDR3 DNA reads TGTGCCAGTAGTCCCCGGACCAGCACAGATACGCAGTATTTT.

The rearrangement uses TRBV19 and TRBJ2-2; D ambiguous. Germline assignment: CDR1 LNHDA and CDR2 SQIVND (reference sequence). The CDR3 is made up of 14 amino acids. Trimming removed 3 bases from V and 1 base from J, with 6 bases in between. The CDR3 loop is CASSIRQNTGELFF. CDR3 in DNA: TGTGCCAGTAGTATTCGGCAGAACACCGGGGAGCTGTTTTTT.

By frequency in the sample, this clone is medium-sized. The genes are TRBV11-3 and TRBJ2-7; 14 bases are shared with TRBD2. V dropped 6 bases and J dropped 2; count of bases not matched to a gene: 12. The CDR3 loop spans 18 amino acids. CDR1 is SGHNT, CDR2 YENEEA, per germline. DNA of the CDR3: TGTGCCAGCAGTTCAGGACTAGCGGGAGGCCTTGTAACCTACGAGCAGTACTTC. It translates to CASSSGLAGGLVTYEQYF. Combining the CDR3 with reference TRBV11-3 and TRBJ2-7 gives the whole variable domain EAGVVQSPRYKIIEKKQPVAFWCNPISGHNTLYWYLQNLGQGPELLIRYENEEAVDDSQLPKDRFSAERLKGVDSTLKIQPAELGDSAVYLCASSSGLAGGLVTYEQYFGPGTRLTVT.